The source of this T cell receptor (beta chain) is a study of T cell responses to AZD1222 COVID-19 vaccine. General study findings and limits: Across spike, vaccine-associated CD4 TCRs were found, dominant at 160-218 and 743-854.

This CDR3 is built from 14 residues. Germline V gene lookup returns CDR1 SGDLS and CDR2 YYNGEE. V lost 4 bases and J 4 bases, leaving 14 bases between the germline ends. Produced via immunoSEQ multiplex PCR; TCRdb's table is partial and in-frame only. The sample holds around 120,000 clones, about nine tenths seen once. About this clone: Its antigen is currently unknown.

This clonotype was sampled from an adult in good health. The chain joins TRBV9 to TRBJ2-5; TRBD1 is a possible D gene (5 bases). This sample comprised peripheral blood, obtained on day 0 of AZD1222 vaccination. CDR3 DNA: TGTGCCAGCAGCCCCCAGGTCCAGGGAGAGACCCAGTACTTC. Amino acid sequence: CASSPQVQGETQYF.